The clone carrying this T cell receptor beta chain has more than one count but fewer than ten. Its antigen is unidentified. No patient had received any treatment before thyroid surgery. MiXCR re-clonotyped the PCR reads for TCRdb. The sample lists 30,000 to 35,000 clones, over 12% seen once, with over 15% in the top ten. This entry comes from a study of metastatic and nonmetastatic thyroid tumors. Looking at the study overall: Patients with malignant and benign thyroid disease provided blood and tumor or nodule tissue, whose repertoires were compared.

Regarding the study as a whole: Across blood and tumor, TCR beta diversity in malignant thyroid tumors was reportedly significantly higher than in benign nodules.

The TCR was taken from a male donor with papillary thyroid cancer or a benign thyroid nodule (not recorded which). Some clones in this sample may be carry-over from other donors' samples. Specimen: blood.

This CDR3 reads CASSFLAGGHNEQFF. DNA for the CDR3: TGTGCCAGCAGTTTCCTAGCGGGAGGGCACAATGAGCAGTTCTTC. The V call is TRBV28, the J call TRBJ2-1; TRBD2 agrees at 12 bases. This CDR3 has 15 amino acids. CDR1 and CDR2 (germline): MDHEN, SYDVKM. The V and J ends lost 3 bases and 5 bases, in that order; junction bases with no gene match: 2.